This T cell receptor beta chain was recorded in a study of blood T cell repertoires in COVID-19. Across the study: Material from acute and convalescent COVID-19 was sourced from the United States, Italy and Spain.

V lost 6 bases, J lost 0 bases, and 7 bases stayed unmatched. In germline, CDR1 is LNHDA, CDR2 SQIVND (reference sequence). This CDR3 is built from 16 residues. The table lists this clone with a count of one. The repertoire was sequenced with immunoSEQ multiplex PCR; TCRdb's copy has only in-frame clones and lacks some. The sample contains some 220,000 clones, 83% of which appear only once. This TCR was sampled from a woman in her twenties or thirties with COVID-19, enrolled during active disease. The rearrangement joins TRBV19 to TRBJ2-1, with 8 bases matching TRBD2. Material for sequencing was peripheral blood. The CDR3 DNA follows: TGTGCCAGTAGCCTTCCGGGGGGGAGCTCCTACAATGAGCAGTTCTTC. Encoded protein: CASSLPGGSSYNEQFF. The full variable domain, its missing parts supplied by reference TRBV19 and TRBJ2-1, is DGGITQSPKYLFRKEGQNVTLSCEQNLNHDAMYWYRQDPGQGLRLIYYSQIVNDFQKGDIAEGYSVSREKKESFPLTVTSAQKNPTAFYLCASSLPGGSSYNEQFFGPGTRLTVL.